These 17 T cell receptor beta chains were all obtained from the same sample, sequenced in a study of shared clonotypes between healthy human individuals. This table comes from immunoSEQ multiplex PCR, and its TCRdb copy is limited to in-frame clones, with some not included. There are fewer than 2.5 million clones in the sample; under 95% occur only once, and roughly 0.39% lies in the top ten. Sequencing used naive CD4+ T cells from PBMCs. The subset was: CD45RA+ positively selected. These TCRs come from a young man in good health. Some clones in this sample may be carry-over from other donors' samples.

This clone was found once. The chain uses TRBV19 and TRBJ2-7; D gene unclear. Trimming cost V 3 bases and J 1 base, with 10 bases left between them. CDR1 and CDR2 from the germline V gene are LNHDA and SQIVND (reference sequence). The length of the CDR3 is 14 residues. The CDR3 region is CASSMERRSYEQYF. CDR3 nucleotide sequence: TGTGCCAGTAGTATGGAGCGTCGATCCTACGAGCAGTACTTC.

V gene TRBV7-9 combines with J gene TRBJ2-5; 7 bases fit TRBD2. The CDR3 sequence is 13 residues long. The ends lost 5 bases at V and 5 bases at J; junction bases unmatched: 5. Germline V lookup: CDR1 SEHNR, CDR2 FQNEAQ (reference sequence). In nucleotides, the CDR3 is TGTGCCAGCAGCCTGCGGGAGTGGGAGACCCAGTACTTC. Its translation is CASSLREWETQYF.

V usage is TRBV4-1 and J usage is TRBJ2-2; D not resolved. The V and J ends lost 4 bases and 6 bases respectively, with 9 bases between them. This CDR3 spans 13 amino acids. Germline V gene data show CDR1 as MGHRA and CDR2 as YSYEKL. CDR3: CASSPLIPGELFF. CDR3 nucleotides: TGCGCCAGCAGCCCCCTCATCCCCGGGGAGCTGTTTTTT.

The chain has TRBV29-1 and TRBJ1-1; TRBD1 matches 8 bases. The V and J ends lost 7 bases and 5 bases, in that order; junction bases with no gene match: 9. Germline loops: CDR1 SQVTM, CDR2 ANQGSEA. This CDR3 spans 13 amino acids. CDR3 sequence: CSGTQGARTEAFF. The CDR3 DNA is TGCAGCGGGACTCAGGGGGCGCGGACTGAAGCTTTCTTT.

The chain couples TRBV6-1 to TRBJ1-6; D ambiguous. Germline CDR1 and CDR2: MNHNS and SASEGT. Trimming took off 6 bases at V and 14 bases at J, with 17 bases between the two ends. The CDR3 runs to 13 residues. The CDR3: CASRANDDHTLHF. CDR3 coding DNA: TGTGCCAGCAGAGCGAACGACGACCATACCCTCCACTTT.

The rearrangement joins TRBV30 to TRBJ1-1; TRBD1 is a possible D gene (6 bases). Trimming removed 1 base from V and 0 bases from J, with 12 bases in between. CDR1 is GTSNPN and CDR2 is SVGIG in the germline V gene (reference sequence). This CDR3 is 15 amino acids long. This chain's CDR3 is CAWSAEQGVNTEAFF. CDR3 sequence (DNA): TGTGCCTGGAGTGCCGAACAGGGAGTGAACACTGAAGCTTTCTTT.

The rearrangement links TRBV6-5 to TRBJ2-5; 7 bases agree with TRBD2. The CDR3 covers 15 residues. V lost 1 base and J lost 5; bases outside the gene matches: 7. CDR1 is MNHEY, CDR2 SVGAGI, per germline. CDR3 coding DNA: TGTGCCAGCAGTTACTGGCGGACTAGTGCGGAGACCCAGTACTTC. Amino acid sequence: CASSYWRTSAETQYF.

The V call is TRBV19, the J call TRBJ1-5; D is possibly TRBD1 (5 bases). Germline CDR1 reads LNHDA; CDR2 reads SQIVND (reference sequence). Trimming left V 5 bases short and J 6 bases short, with 8 bases between. This CDR3 comprises 12 residues. CDR3 in DNA: TGTGCCAGTAGTCGGGGGATTCAGCCCCAGCATTTT. Its translation is CASSRGIQPQHF.

V gene TRBV5-4 combines with J gene TRBJ2-1, with D maybe TRBD2 (6 bases). V gave up 6 bases and J gave up 8 bases, with 24 bases separating them. Looked up from germline, CDR1 is SGHNT and CDR2 is YYREEE (reference sequence). The CDR3 runs 16 residues. The CDR3 reads CASTQGGAQQFYEQFF. CDR3 DNA: TGTGCCAGCACCCAAGGAGGGGCGCAACAATTCTATGAGCAGTTCTTC.

This rearrangement joins TRBV7-8 to TRBJ1-1; D call uncertain. CDR1 is SGHVS, CDR2 FQNEAQ, per germline. The germline V and J ends were trimmed by 5 bases and 7 bases, with 11 bases remaining between them. The CDR3 loop spans 12 amino acids. CDR3 coding DNA: TGTGCCAGCAGCCAGCCCCGACTTGAAGCTTTCTTT. Translation: CASSQPRLEAFF.

The chain combines TRBV6-5 with TRBJ2-1; the match to TRBD1 covers 8 bases. Germline V CDR1 and CDR2: MNHEY, SVGAGI. The V gene end was trimmed by 4 bases and the J gene end by 4 bases; junction bases not matched to a gene: 9. The CDR3 runs to 16 residues. CDR3 amino acids: CASSSQTGVLYNEQFF. The CDR3 DNA reads as TGTGCCAGCAGTTCCCAGACAGGGGTCCTTTACAATGAGCAGTTCTTC.

V gene TRBV5-1 combines with J gene TRBJ1-1, with no clear D. The CDR3 runs to 15 residues. The V end was cut by 4 bases, the J end by 1 base, with 14 bases between. Looked up from germline, CDR1 is SGHRS and CDR2 is YFSETQ. The CDR3 DNA reads as TGCGCCAGCAGCCCACAATTGGTGGCGAACACTGAAGCTTTCTTT. Its protein product is CASSPQLVANTEAFF.

The chain carries TRBV28 and TRBJ2-5, with a possible D match to TRBD2 (6 bases). Per germline, CDR1 MDHEN and CDR2 SYDVKM. V was cut by 7 bases and J by 5 bases, with 14 bases left in between. This CDR3 has 13 residues. CDR3 region: CASKEGRDETQYF. DNA for the CDR3: TGTGCCAGCAAGGAGGGACGGGACGAGACCCAGTACTTC.

The rearrangement uses TRBV6-1 and TRBJ2-3, with TRBD1 as a possible D gene (6 bases). V shed 3 bases and J shed 4 bases, with 11 bases lying between them. Germline V gene lookup returns CDR1 MNHNS and CDR2 SASEGT. The CDR3 totals 14 residues. The CDR3 region has the DNA TGTGCCAGCAGTGAGGGGGCCGGGCCAGATACGCAGTATTTT. This translates into CASSEGAGPDTQYF.

The chain links TRBV28 to TRBJ2-3; a possible D gene is TRBD2 (6 bases). Germline V gene sequence: CDR1 MDHEN, CDR2 SYDVKM. CDR3 length: 17 residues. Between the trimmed V and J ends, which lost 3 bases and 4 bases, there was a span of 20 bases. CDR3 protein: CASSLFAFGGEADTQYF. As DNA, the CDR3 is TGTGCCAGCAGTTTGTTTGCCTTCGGCGGGGAGGCAGATACGCAGTATTTT.

This clone has just one count. The gene calls are TRBV27 and TRBJ2-1; possibly TRBD2 for D (5 bases). The CDR3 totals 16 residues. Germline-derived CDR1 and CDR2 are MNHEY and SMNVEV (reference sequence). Trimming stripped 6 bases from V and 0 bases from J, with 15 bases between. For the CDR3, the DNA is TGTGCCAGCAGGACCCAACTAGTCAGCTCCTACAATGAGCAGTTCTTC. Translation: CASRTQLVSSYNEQFF.

With respect to this clone: Distinct nucleotide sequences in the sample also encode this CDR3. The V call is TRBV6-1, the J call TRBJ1-1; maybe TRBD1 (6 bases). Between the trimmed V and J ends, which lost 6 bases and 2 bases, there was a span of 10 bases. The CDR3 runs to 13 residues. Germline values: CDR1 MNHNS, CDR2 SASEGT. The CDR3 loop is CASSLQGNTEAFF. In DNA, the CDR3 is TGTGCCAGCAGCCTACAGGGTAACACTGAAGCTTTCTTT.